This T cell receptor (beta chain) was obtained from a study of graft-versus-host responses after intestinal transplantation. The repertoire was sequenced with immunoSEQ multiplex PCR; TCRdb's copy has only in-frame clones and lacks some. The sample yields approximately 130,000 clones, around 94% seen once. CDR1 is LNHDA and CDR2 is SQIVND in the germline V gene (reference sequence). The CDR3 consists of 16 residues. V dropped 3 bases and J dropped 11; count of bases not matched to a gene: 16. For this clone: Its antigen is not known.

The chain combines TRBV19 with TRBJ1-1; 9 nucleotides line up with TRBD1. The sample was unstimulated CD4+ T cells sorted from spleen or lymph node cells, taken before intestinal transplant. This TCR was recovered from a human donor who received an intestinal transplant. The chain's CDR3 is CASSMGATQGAHPAFF. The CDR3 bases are TGTGCCAGTAGTATGGGGGCTACACAGGGGGCGCATCCGGCTTTCTTT.